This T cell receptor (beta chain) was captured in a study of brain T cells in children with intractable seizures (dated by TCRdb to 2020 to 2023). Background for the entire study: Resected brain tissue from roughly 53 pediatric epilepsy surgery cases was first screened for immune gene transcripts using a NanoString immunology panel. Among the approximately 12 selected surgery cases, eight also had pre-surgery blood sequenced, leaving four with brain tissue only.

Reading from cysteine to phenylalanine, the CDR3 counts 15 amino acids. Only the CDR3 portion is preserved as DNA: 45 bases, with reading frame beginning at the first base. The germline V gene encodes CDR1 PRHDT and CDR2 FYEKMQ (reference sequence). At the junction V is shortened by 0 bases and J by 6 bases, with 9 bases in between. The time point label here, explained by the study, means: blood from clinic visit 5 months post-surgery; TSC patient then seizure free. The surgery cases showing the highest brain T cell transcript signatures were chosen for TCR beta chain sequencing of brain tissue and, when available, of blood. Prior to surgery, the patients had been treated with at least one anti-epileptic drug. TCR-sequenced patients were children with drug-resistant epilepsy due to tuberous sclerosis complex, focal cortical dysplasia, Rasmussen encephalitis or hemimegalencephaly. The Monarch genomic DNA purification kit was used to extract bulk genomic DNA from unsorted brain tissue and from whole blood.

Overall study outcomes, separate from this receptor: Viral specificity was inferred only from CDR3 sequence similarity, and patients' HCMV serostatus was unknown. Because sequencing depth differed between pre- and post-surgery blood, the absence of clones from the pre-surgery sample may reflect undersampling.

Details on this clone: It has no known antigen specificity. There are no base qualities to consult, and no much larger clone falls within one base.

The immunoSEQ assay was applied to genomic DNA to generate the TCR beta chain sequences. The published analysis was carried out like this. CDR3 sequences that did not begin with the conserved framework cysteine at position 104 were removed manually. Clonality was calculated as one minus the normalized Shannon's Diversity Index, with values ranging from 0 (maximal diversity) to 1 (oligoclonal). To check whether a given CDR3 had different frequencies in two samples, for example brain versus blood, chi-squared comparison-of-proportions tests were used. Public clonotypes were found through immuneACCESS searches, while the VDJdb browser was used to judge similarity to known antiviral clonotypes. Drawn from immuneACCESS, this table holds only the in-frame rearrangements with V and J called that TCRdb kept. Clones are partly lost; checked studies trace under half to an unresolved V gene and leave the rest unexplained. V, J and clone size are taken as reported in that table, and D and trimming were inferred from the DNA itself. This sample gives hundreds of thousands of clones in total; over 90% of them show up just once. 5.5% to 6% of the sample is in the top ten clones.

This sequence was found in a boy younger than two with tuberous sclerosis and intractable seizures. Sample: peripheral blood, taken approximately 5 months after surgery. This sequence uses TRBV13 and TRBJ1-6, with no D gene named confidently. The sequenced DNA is TGTGCCAGCAGCTTAGGTTTTCCAGCTAATTCACCCCTCCACTTT. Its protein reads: CASSLGFPANSPLHF. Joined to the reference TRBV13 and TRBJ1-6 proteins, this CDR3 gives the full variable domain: AAGVIQSPRHLIKEKRETATLKCYPIPRHDTVYWYQQGPGQDPQFLISFYEKMQSDKGSIPDRFSAQQFSDYHSELNMSSLELGDSALYFCASSLGFPANSPLHFGNGTRLTVT.